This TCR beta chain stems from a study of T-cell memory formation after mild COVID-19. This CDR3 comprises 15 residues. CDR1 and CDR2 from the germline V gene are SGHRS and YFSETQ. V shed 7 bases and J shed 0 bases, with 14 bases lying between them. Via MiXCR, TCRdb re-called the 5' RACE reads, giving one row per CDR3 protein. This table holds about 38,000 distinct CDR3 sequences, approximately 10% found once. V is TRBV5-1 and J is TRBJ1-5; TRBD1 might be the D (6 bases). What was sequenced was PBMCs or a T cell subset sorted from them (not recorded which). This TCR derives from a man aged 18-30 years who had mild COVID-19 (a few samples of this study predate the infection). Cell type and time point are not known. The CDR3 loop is CASREGVNSNQPQHF. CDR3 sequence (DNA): TGCGCCAGCCGGGAGGGGGTTAATAGCAATCAGCCCCAGCATTTT.